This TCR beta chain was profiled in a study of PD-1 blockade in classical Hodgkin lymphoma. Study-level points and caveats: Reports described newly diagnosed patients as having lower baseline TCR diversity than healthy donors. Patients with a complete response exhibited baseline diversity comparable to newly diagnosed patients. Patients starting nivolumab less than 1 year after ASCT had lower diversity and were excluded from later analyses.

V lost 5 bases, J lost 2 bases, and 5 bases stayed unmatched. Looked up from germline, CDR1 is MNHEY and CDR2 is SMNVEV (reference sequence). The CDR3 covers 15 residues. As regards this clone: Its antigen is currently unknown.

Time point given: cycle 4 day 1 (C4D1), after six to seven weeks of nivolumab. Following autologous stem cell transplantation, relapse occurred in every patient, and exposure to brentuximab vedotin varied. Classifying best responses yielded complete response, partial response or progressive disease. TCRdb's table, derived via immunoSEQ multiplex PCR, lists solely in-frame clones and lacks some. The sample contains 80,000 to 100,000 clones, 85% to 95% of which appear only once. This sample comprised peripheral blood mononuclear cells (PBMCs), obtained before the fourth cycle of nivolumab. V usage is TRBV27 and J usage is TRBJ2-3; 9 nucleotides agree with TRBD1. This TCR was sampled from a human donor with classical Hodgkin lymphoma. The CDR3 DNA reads TGTGCCAGCAGTACCAACAGGGGGCTCACAGATACGCAGTATTTT. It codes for CASSTNRGLTDTQYF.